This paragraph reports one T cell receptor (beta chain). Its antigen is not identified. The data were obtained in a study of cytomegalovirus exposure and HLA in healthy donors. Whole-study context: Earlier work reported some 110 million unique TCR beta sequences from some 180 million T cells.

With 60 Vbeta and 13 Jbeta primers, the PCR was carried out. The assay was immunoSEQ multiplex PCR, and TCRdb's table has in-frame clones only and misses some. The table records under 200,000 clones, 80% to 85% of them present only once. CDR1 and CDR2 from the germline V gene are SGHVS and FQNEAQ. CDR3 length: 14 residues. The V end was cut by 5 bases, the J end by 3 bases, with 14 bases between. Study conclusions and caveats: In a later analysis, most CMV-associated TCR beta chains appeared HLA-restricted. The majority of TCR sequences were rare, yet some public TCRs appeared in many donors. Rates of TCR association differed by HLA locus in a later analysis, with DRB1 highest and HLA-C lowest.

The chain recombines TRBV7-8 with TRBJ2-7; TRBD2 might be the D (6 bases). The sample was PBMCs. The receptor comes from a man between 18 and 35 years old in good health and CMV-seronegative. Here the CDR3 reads CASSPWRADYEQYF. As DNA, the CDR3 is TGTGCCAGCAGCCCTTGGAGGGCCGACTACGAGCAGTACTTC.